Sequencing of this TCR beta chain was carried out in a study of T cells in Graves' hyperthyroidism and ophthalmopathy. Study in general: Peripheral blood was secured at the point of initial diagnosis, before any treatment.

CDR1 is LGHDT, CDR2 YNNKEL, per germline (reference sequence). V gave up 1 base and J gave up 6 bases; unmatched junction bases: 8. This CDR3 contains 16 residues. A NOSPECS grade of at least 4, a Clinical Activity Score of at least 3 and duration under 3 months were recorded in ophthalmopathy patients. This clonotype turned up a few times. TCR beta CDR3 region amplification was performed from RNA transcripts. HTBI primers were used for first-round RT-PCR of the TCR CDR3. TCRdb redid the calling of the multiplex PCR reads with MiXCR, one entry per CDR3 protein. Here the sample spans fewer than 500,000 distinct CDR3 sequences, roughly 15% being singletons.

The V call is TRBV3-1, the J call TRBJ2-7, with 11 bases lining up with TRBD2. The receptor was derived from a man aged 18 to 29 with Graves' ophthalmopathy. Sample: blood. CDR3 in DNA: TGTGCCAGCAGCCAAGGGTTCCTAGCGGGAGGTCTCGAGCAGTACTTC. This encodes CASSQGFLAGGLEQYF.